This T cell receptor (beta chain) was sequenced for a study of CD8 T cells in ankylosing spondylitis. V shed 1 base and J 5 bases; nucleotides not matched to a gene: 6. This CDR3 region has 15 residues. Germline CDR1 is SGHTA and CDR2 is FQGNSA. A note on this clonotype: Its antigen remains unidentified.

Points from the study as a whole: Blood of patients with ankylosing spondylitis appeared to be characterized by a TCR beta motif of eight highly homologous variants. Those disease-linked clones were CD8+; they were also relatively rare in peripheral blood. The study looked at matched synovial fluid samples from ankylosing spondylitis patients. Disease-linked clones were reported to be significantly enriched there.

Quantitative 5'-RACE with molecular barcodes generated TCR beta libraries. MiXCR was run by TCRdb on the 5' RACE reads, yielding one entry per CDR3 protein. Among 700,000 or so distinct CDR3 sequences, over 15% were seen once, and the ten largest hold 15% to 20%. The chain has TRBV7-2 and TRBJ2-3; 7 bases agree with TRBD2. The material sequenced was blood, either unsorted or a sorted T cell fraction (not recorded which). The TCR originated in a male donor with ankylosing spondylitis. The CDR3 is CASSLGAGRGDTQYF. The DNA for the CDR3 is TGTGCCAGCAGCTTAGGAGCGGGGAGGGGAGATACGCAGTATTTT. Using reference TRBV7-2 and TRBJ2-3 for the parts outside the CDR3, the full variable domain is GAGVSQSPSNKVTEKGKDVELRCDPISGHTALYWYRQSLGQGLEFLIYFQGNSAPDKSGLPSDRFSAERTGGSVSTLTIQRTQQEDSAVYLCASSLGAGRGDTQYFGPGTRLTVL.